At least ten counts were recorded for the clone carrying this TCR beta chain. Its antigen is currently unknown. These data are taken from a study of T-cell reconstitution after alpha-beta-depleted transplantation in children. Study conclusions and caveats: Fresh T-cell production supplied most of the T-cell counts and diversity seen one year after transplant. Day-60 TCRbeta diversity that was high in some patients was derived from surviving recipient T cells and thymic progenitors. About two months after transplant, alpha-beta T cells reportedly came from several hundred expanded graft clones.

Molecular barcoding with unique molecular identifiers was used for the TCRbeta library. TCRdb fed the PCR reads into MiXCR, producing one record per CDR3 protein. This table holds about 260,000 distinct CDR3 sequences, 11% found once. The CDR3 covers 17 residues. Between the trimmed V and J ends, which lost 5 bases and 0 bases, there was a span of 21 bases. Germline CDR1 and CDR2: DFQATT and SNEGSKA (reference sequence). This receptor was taken from a male patient aged 2-15 years who had a stem cell transplant for chronic granulomatous disease, so the T cells may come from the graft donor. The genes are TRBV20-1 and TRBJ2-3; D is perhaps TRBD2 (5 bases). The sequencing used peripheral blood, collected 180 days after TCRalphabeta/CD19-depleted stem cell transplant. CDR3 in amino acids: CSAQQIVATPSTDTQYF. CDR3 DNA sequence: TGCAGTGCTCAGCAAATAGTAGCGACTCCTAGCACAGATACGCAGTATTTT.